This TCR beta chain is from a study of blood T cell repertoires in COVID-19. Generated by immunoSEQ multiplex PCR, the TCRdb table keeps only in-frame clones and is missing some. The table has 140,000 to 150,000 clones, 70% to 90% seen once. J lost 2 bases, V lost 2 bases, and 3 bases had no gene match. CDR1 and CDR2 from the germline V gene are SGHDT and YYEEEE. The CDR3 has 14 residues. The clonotype was recovered from a woman aged 25-40 years with acute COVID-19. The chain couples TRBV5-6 to TRBJ2-7; 8 nucleotides align to TRBD2. What was sequenced was PBMCs or T cells enriched from blood (not recorded which). The CDR3: CASSFSGKAYEQYF. The CDR3, as DNA: TGTGCCAGCAGCTTTAGCGGGAAGGCCTACGAGCAGTACTTC.